This T cell receptor beta chain was found in a study of blood T cell repertoires in COVID-19. Germline values: CDR1 LNHDA, CDR2 SQIVND (reference sequence). The V gene lost 3 bases and the J gene lost 6 bases, with 8 bases spanning the gap. This CDR3 is built from 12 residues. The method was immunoSEQ multiplex PCR; TCRdb's version includes in-frame clones alone and lacks a portion of them. The sample has approximately 110,000 clones, more than 60% seen once. The gene calls are TRBV19 and TRBJ1-2; D ambiguous. The TCR sequence derives from a man in his sixties or seventies with active or convalescent COVID-19. Specimen: peripheral blood. In DNA form, the CDR3 reads TGTGCCAGTAGTATTATCGGGAATGGCTACACCTTC. It codes for CASSIIGNGYTF.